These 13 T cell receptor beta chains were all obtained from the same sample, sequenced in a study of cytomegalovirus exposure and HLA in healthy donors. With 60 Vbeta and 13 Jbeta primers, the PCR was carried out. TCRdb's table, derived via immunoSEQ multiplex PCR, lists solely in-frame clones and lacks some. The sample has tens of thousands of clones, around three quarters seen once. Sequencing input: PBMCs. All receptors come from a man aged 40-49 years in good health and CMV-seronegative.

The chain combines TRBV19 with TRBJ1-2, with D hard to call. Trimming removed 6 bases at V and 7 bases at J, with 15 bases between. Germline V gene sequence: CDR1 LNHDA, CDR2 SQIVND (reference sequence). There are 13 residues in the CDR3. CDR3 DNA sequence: TGTGCCAGTAGGGCAGGTGCGGCGGGTGGCTACACCTTC. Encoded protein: CASRAGAAGGYTF.

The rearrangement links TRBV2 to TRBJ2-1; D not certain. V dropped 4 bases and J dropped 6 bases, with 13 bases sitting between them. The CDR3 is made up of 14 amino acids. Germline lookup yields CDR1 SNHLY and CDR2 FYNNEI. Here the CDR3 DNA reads TGTGCCAGCAGTGGTTCGGTCCTCCGCAATGAGCAGTTCTTC. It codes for CASSGSVLRNEQFF.

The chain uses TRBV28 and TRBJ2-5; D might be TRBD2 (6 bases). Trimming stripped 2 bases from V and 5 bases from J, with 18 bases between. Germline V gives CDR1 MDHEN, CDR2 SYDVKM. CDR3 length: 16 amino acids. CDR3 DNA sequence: TGTGCCAGCAGTTTAGCCCCCTCGGGAGTTGTGGAGACCCAGTACTTC. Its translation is CASSLAPSGVVETQYF.

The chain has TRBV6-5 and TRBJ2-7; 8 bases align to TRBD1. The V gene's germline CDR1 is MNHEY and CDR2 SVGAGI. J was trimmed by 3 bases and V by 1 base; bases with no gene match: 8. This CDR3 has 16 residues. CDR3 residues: CASSYLAGQASYEQYF. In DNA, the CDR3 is TGTGCCAGCAGTTACTTGGCGGGACAGGCAAGCTACGAGCAGTACTTC.

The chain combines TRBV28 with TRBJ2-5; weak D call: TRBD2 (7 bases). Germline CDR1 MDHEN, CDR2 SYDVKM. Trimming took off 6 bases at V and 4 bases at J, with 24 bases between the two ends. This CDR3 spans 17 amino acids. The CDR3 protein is CASRKGGAGDLAETQYF. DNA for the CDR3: TGTGCCAGCAGAAAGGGGGGGGCGGGAGACTTGGCAGAGACCCAGTACTTC.

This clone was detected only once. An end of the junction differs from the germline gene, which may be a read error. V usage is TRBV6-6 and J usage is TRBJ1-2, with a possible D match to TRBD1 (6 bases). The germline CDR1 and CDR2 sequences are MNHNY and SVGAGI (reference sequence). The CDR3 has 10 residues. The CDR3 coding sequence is TGTGCCAGCAGCCTCAGAGACAGGTGCTTC. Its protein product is CASSLRDRCF.

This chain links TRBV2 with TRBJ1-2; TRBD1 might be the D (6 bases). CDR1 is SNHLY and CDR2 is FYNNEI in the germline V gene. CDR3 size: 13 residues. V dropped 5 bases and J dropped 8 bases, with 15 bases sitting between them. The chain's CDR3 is CASSSGQTFGYTF. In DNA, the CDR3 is TGTGCCAGCAGTTCTGGACAGACCTTCGGCTACACCTTC.

CDR3 protein: CASRPTAREKQFF. The CDR3 DNA is TGTGCCAGTAGACCCACGGCGCGGGAAAAACAGTTCTTC. This chain links TRBV19 with TRBJ2-1; weak D call: TRBD2 (6 bases). V was trimmed by 6 bases and J by 13 bases, leaving 19 bases between them. The V gene's germline CDR1 is LNHDA and CDR2 SQIVND (reference sequence). The CDR3 is 13 amino acids.

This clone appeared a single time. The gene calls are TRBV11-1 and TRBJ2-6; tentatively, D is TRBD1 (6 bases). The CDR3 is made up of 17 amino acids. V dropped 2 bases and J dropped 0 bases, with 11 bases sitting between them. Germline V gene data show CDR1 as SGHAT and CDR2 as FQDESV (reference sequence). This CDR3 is CASSLLQGYSGANVLTF. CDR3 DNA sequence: TGTGCCAGCAGCTTATTGCAGGGGTACTCTGGGGCCAACGTCCTGACTTTC.

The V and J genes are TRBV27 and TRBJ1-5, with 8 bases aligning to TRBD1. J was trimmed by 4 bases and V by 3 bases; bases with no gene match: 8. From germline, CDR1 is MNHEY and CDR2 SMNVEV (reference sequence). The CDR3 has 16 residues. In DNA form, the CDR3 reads TGTGCCAGCAGTTTTGTCGCCAGGGGGCCAAATCAGCCCCAGCATTTT. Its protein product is CASSFVARGPNQPQHF.

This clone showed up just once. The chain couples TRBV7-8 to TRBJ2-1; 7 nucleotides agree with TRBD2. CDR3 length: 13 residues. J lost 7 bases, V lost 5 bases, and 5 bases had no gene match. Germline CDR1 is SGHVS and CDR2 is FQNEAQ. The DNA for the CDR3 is TGTGCCAGCAGCCGAGGACTAGGTAATGAGCAGTTCTTC. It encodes CASSRGLGNEQFF.

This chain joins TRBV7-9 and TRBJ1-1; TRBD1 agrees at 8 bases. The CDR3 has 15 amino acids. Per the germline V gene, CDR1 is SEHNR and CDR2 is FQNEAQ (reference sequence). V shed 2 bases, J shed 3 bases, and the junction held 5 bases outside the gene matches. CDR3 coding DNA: TGTGCCAGCAGCTTACATGGACAGGGCGACACTGAAGCTTTCTTT. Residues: CASSLHGQGDTEAFF.

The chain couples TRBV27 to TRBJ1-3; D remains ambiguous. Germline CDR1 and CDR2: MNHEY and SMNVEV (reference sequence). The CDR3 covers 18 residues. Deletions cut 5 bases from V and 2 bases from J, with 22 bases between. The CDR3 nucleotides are TGTGCCAGCAGTGCCAAGCCCCCGCCGGGGATCACTGGAAACACCATATATTTT. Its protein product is CASSAKPPPGITGNTIYF.